This T cell receptor beta chain is drawn from a study of shared clonotypes between healthy human individuals. Clones were sequenced by immunoSEQ multiplex PCR, and TCRdb holds only the in-frame ones, with some missing. The data show 2.3 million or so clones, more than 85% seen once. None of the donors, who were healthy HIV-negative adults, had recently had acute infections or vaccinations. The CDR3 has 13 residues. The ends were cut back, 0 bases at V and 7 bases at J, with 9 bases in the middle. The germline CDR1 and CDR2 sequences are MNHNY and SVGAGI (reference sequence). This clone was detected only a few times.

The clonotype comes from a man between 18 and 35 years old in good health. Some clones in this sample may be carry-over from other donors' samples. This chain uses TRBV6-6 with TRBJ1-1, with D possibly being TRBD1 (5 bases). Sequencing was performed on naive CD4+ T cells from PBMCs. Subset of the sample: CD45RA+ positively selected. The DNA of the CDR3 is TGTGCCAGCAGTTACTCGCGGGGGTTTGAAGCTTTCTTT. This gives the protein CASSYSRGFEAFF.